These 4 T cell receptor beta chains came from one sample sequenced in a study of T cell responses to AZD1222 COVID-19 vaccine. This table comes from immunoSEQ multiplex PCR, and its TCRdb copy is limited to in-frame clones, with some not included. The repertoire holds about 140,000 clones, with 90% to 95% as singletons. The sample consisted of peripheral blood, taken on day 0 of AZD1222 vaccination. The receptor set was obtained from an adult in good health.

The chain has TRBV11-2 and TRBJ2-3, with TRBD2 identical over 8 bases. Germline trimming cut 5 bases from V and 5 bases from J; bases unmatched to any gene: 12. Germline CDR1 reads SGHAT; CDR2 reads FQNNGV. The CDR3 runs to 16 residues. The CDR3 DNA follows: TGTGCCAGCAGCCCAACGTACGGGGGGGCGGTAGATACGCAGTATTTT. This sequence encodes CASSPTYGGAVDTQYF.

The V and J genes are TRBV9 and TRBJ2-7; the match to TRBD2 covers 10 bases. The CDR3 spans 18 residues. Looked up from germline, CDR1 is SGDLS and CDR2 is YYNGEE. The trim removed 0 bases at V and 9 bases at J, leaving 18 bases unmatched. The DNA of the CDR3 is TGTGCCAGCAGCGTAGGGGTCGGTAGCGGGAGGCTGGGGGAGCGGCAGTACTTC. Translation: CASSVGVGSGRLGERQYF.

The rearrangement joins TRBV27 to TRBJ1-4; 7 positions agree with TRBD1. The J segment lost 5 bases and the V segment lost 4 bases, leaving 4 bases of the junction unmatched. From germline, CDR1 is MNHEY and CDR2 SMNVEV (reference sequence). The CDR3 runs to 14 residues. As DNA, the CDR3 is TGTGCCAGCAGTTCGGGACAGTTAAATGAAAAACTGTTTTTT. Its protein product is CASSSGQLNEKLFF.

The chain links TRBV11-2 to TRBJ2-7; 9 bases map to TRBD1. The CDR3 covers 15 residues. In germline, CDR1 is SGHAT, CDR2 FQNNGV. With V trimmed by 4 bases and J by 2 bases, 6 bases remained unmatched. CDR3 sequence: CASSWRDRATYEQYF. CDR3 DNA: TGTGCCAGCAGCTGGAGGGACAGGGCTACCTACGAGCAGTACTTC.